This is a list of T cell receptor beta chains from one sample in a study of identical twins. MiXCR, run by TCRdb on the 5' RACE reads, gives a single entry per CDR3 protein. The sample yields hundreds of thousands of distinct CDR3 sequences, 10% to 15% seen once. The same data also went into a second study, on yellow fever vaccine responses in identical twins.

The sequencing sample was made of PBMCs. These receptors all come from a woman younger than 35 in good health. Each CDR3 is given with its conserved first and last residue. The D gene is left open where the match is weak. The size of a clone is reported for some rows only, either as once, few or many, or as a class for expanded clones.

CDR3: CASSQDRLAGDRGTQYF
DNA: TGTGCCAGCAGCCAAGATCGACTAGCGGGAGACAGAGGGACCCAGTACTTC
V: TRBV3-1
D: TRBD2
J: TRBJ2-5
size: .

CDR3: CASSLTTGPAGELFF
DNA: TGTGCCAGCAGCTTAACGACAGGGCCGGCCGGGGAGCTGTTTTTT
V: TRBV7-8
D: TRBD1
J: TRBJ2-2
size: .

CDR3: CASSQVLWLAGEQETQYF
DNA: TGTGCCAGCAGCCAAGTCCTTTGGCTAGCGGGGGAACAAGAGACCCAGTACTTC
V: TRBV3-1
D: TRBD2
J: TRBJ2-5
size: .

CDR3: CASSQVEGAPLHF
DNA: TGTGCCAGCAGCCAAGTTGAGGGAGCGCCCCTCCACTTT
V: TRBV3-1
D: .
J: TRBJ1-6
size: few

CDR3: CASTLRPTGELFF
DNA: TGTGCCAGCACCCTCAGACCCACCGGGGAGCTGTTTTTT
V: TRBV6-6
D: .
J: TRBJ2-2
size: .

CDR3: CASSSTPIGGYTF
DNA: TGTGCCAGCAGCTCGACCCCCATAGGTGGCTACACCTTC
V: TRBV13
D: .
J: TRBJ1-2
size: few

CDR3: CASSGGPRLEKLFF
DNA: TGTGCCAGCAGTGGGGGACCTCGCTTGGAAAAACTGTTTTTT
V: TRBV27
D: .
J: TRBJ1-4
size: few

CDR3: CASSLWGGGNQPQHF
DNA: TGTGCCAGCAGTTTATGGGGGGGCGGCAATCAGCCCCAGCATTTT
V: TRBV12-3/TRBV12-4
D: .
J: TRBJ1-5
size: many

CDR3: CASGFKGPTGDTAANTGELFF
DNA: TGTGCTAGTGGTTTCAAGGGACCGACAGGGGACACCGCCGCGAACACCGGGGAGCTGTTTTTT
V: TRBV12-5
D: TRBD1
J: TRBJ2-2
size: few

CDR3: CSARAGTGFDTGELFF
DNA: TGCAGTGCTAGAGCCGGGACAGGGTTTGACACCGGGGAGCTGTTTTTT
V: TRBV20-1
D: TRBD1
J: TRBJ2-2
size: .

CDR3: CSAVTSGGAGHFTQYF
DNA: TGCAGTGCTGTGACTAGCGGGGGGGCCGGGCATTTTACGCAGTATTTT
V: TRBV20-1
D: TRBD2
J: TRBJ2-3
size: .

CDR3: CASSLQAEAFF
DNA: TGTGCCAGCAGCTTGCAGGCGGAAGCTTTCTTT
V: TRBV12-3/TRBV12-4
D: .
J: TRBJ1-1
size: many

CDR3: CASSSINSGTAYEQYF
DNA: TGCGCCAGCAGCTCCATTAATAGCGGGACTGCCTACGAGCAGTACTTC
V: TRBV5-1
D: TRBD2
J: TRBJ2-7
size: few

CDR3: CSVEDHGNSNQPQHF
DNA: TGCAGCGTTGAAGATCATGGGAATAGCAATCAGCCCCAGCATTTT
V: TRBV29-1
D: .
J: TRBJ1-5
size: .

CDR3: CASSFSGAGLFNEQFF
DNA: TGTGCCAGCAGCTTTAGCGGGGCAGGGTTATTCAATGAGCAGTTCTTC
V: TRBV7-2
D: TRBD2
J: TRBJ2-1
size: .

CDR3: CASRPSYPQETQYF
DNA: TGTGCCAGCAGACCTAGCTACCCCCAAGAGACCCAGTACTTC
V: TRBV12-3/TRBV12-4
D: .
J: TRBJ2-5
size: few